This TCR beta chain was recorded in a study of response to subunit inactivated influenza vaccine. Study observations and caveats: With each seasonal influenza vaccination, the authors suggested, few new T cells are recruited.

Many counts were recorded for this clonotype. Its antigen is not identified. TCRdb used MiXCR to reprocess the RT-PCR reads, holding one entry per CDR3 protein. The sample contains 450,000 to 700,000 distinct CDR3 sequences, approximately 15% of which appear only once. Germline V gives CDR1 SGHDN, CDR2 FVKESK. With 4 bases removed from V and 2 bases from J, the gap between germline ends came to 12 bases. This CDR3 comprises 15 residues. The TCR comes from a man in his fifties or sixties who received an inactivated influenza vaccine. The material was PBMCs from blood, obtained 11 to 12 days after vaccination. The rearrangement uses TRBV14 and TRBJ2-4; the D gene is possibly TRBD1 (5 bases). For the CDR3, the DNA is TGTGCCAGCAGCCGATCCAGGGTGTCCAAAAACATTCAGTACTTC. This sequence encodes CASSRSRVSKNIQYF.